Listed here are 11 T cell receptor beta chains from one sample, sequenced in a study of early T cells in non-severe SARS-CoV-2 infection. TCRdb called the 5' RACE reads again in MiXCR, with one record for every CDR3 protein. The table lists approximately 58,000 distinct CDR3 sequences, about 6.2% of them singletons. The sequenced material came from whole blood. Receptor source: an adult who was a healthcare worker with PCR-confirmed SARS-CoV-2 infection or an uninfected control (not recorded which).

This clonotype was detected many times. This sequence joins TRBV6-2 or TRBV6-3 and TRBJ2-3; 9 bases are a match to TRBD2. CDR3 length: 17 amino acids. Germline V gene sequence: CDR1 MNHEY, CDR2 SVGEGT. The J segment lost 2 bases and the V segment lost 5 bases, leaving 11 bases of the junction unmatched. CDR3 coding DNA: TGTGCCAGCAGTCCCCTGACGACTAGCGGCTCCACAGATACGCAGTATTTT. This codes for CASSPLTTSGSTDTQYF.

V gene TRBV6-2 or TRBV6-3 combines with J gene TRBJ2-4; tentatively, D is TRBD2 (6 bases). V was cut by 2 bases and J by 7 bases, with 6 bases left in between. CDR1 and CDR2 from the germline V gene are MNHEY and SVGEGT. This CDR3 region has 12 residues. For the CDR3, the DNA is TGTGCCAGCAGTTACGGGGGGAACATTCAGTACTTC. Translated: CASSYGGNIQYF.

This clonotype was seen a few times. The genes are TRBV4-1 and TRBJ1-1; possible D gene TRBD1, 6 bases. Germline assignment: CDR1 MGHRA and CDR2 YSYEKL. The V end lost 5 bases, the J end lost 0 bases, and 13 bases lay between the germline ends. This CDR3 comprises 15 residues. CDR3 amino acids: CASSERTAVNTEAFF. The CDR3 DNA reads TGCGCCAGCAGCGAACGGACAGCCGTGAACACTGAAGCTTTCTTT.

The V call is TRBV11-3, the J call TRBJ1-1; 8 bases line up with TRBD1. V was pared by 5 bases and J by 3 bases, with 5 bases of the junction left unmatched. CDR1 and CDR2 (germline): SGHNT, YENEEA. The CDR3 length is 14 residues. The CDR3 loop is CASSPGGVDTEAFF. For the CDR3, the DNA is TGTGCCAGCAGCCCAGGGGGCGTGGACACTGAAGCTTTCTTT.

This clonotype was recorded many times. CDR3 protein: CASRRTGANTEAFF. The CDR3 bases are TGTGCCAGCAGGAGGACAGGCGCGAACACTGAAGCTTTCTTT. This rearrangement joins TRBV27 to TRBJ1-1, with TRBD1 identical over 7 bases. The CDR3 sequence is 14 residues long. Germline CDR1 and CDR2: MNHEY and SMNVEV (reference sequence). V gave up 6 bases and J gave up 1 base; unmatched junction bases: 5.

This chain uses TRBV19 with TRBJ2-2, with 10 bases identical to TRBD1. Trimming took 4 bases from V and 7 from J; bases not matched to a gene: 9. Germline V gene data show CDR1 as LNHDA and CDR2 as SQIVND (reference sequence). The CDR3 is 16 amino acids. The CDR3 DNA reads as TGTGCCAGTAGTAATCGGGACAGGGGTCTTAACGGGGAGCTGTTTTTT. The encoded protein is CASSNRDRGLNGELFF.

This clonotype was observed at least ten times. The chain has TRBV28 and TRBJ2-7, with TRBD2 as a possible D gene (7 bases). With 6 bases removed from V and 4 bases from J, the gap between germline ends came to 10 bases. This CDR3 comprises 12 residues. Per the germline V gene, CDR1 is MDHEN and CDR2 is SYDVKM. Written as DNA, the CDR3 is TGTGCCAGCAGGCGGGGGCGGTACGAGCAGTACTTC. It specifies CASRRGRYEQYF. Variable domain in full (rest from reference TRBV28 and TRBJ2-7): DVKVTQSSRYLVKRTGEKVFLECVQDMDHENMFWYRQDPGLGLRLIYFSYDVKMKEKGDIPEGYSVSREKKERFSLILESASTNQTSMYLCASRRGRYEQYFGPGTRLTVT.

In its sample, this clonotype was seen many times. CDR3 in DNA: TGTGCCAGTAGTTCTGCGTGGGTGGGCAGGACCTACGAGCAGTACTTC. Amino acids: CASSSAWVGRTYEQYF. V gene TRBV19 combines with J gene TRBJ2-7; no clear D. This CDR3 is 16 amino acids long. Trimming took off 5 bases at V and 2 bases at J, with 19 bases between the two ends. CDR1 and CDR2 from the germline V gene are LNHDA and SQIVND (reference sequence).

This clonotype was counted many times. CDR3 nucleotide sequence: TGTGCCAGCAGCCCGGGACCAGATGGGAACTATGGCTACACCTTC. Its protein product is CASSPGPDGNYGYTF. The chain recombines TRBV7-6 with TRBJ1-2; maybe TRBD1 (5 bases). This CDR3 is 15 amino acids long. Germline V gene data show CDR1 as SGHVS and CDR2 as FNYEAQ. The V and J ends lost 5 bases and 2 bases respectively, with 15 bases between them.

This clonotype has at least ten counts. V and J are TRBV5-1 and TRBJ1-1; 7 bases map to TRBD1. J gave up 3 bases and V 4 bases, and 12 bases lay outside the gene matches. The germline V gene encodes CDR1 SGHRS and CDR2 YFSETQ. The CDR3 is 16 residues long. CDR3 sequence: CASSRGQPRIDTEAFF. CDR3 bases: TGCGCCAGCAGCAGGGGACAGCCTAGGATAGACACTGAAGCTTTCTTT. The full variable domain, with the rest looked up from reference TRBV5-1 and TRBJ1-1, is KAGVTQTPRYLIKTRGQQVTLSCSPISGHRSVSWYQQTPGQGLQFLFEYFSETQRNKGNFPGRFSGRQFSNSRSEMNVSTLELGDSALYLCASSRGQPRIDTEAFFGQGTRLTVV.

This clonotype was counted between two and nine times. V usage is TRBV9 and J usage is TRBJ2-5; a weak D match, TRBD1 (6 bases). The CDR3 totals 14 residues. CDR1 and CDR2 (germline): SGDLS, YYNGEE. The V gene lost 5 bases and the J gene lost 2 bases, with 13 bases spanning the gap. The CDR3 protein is CASRVLGAQETQYF. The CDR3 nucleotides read TGTGCCAGCAGGGTTTTGGGGGCTCAAGAGACCCAGTACTTC.